One and the same sample provided the 6 T cell receptor beta chains below, sequenced in a study of blood T cells in healthy people across ages. Using a J-beta primer mix together with a sample-barcoded 5' primer, a second PCR was run for roughly 6 to 11 cycles. TCRdb re-called the 5' RACE reads with MiXCR, one entry per CDR3 protein. Of 850,000 to 1,000,000 distinct CDR3 sequences detected, around 48% appear once; the ten largest clones hold around an eighth. Sample: blood. These receptors were taken from a man aged 25-45 years in good health.

This clonotype is a singleton in its sample. The genes are TRBV7-9 and TRBJ1-1, with D possibly TRBD1 on 6 matching bases. The germline V gene has CDR1 SEHNR and CDR2 FQNEAQ (reference sequence). This CDR3 region has 12 residues. Trimming took off 5 bases at V and 10 bases at J, with 14 bases between the two ends. CDR3 region: CASSAQGGAAFF. Written as DNA, the CDR3 is TGTGCCAGCAGCGCGCAAGGGGGGGCAGCTTTCTTT.

This clonotype was seen a handful of times. CDR3 amino acids: CAWSPASMYNEQFF. The CDR3 DNA reads TGTGCCTGGAGTCCCGCGAGCATGTACAATGAGCAGTTCTTC. The chain uses TRBV30 and TRBJ2-1; D not certain. The V gene lost 2 bases and the J gene lost 4 bases, with 12 bases spanning the gap. Germline loops: CDR1 GTSNPN, CDR2 SVGIG (reference sequence). CDR3 length equals 14 residues.

This clonotype was observed at least ten times. The chain is built from TRBV3-1 and TRBJ1-6, with D unresolved. Germline loops: CDR1 LGHDT, CDR2 YNNKEL (reference sequence). The CDR3 has 12 residues. Trimming removed 4 bases from V and 7 bases from J, with 5 bases in between. The CDR3: CASSLWNSPLHF. CDR3 DNA sequence: TGTGCCAGCAGCCTCTGGAATTCACCCCTCCACTTT.

The chain joins TRBV20-1 to TRBJ1-1; no firm D call. The ends were cut back, 6 bases at V and 1 base at J, with 21 bases in the middle. This CDR3 has 16 amino acids. Looked up from germline, CDR1 is DFQATT and CDR2 is SNEGSKA (reference sequence). CDR3 in DNA: TGCAGTGCCAAACCATCCCGTGGACTGCCGAACACTGAAGCTTTCTTT. It encodes CSAKPSRGLPNTEAFF.

This chain uses TRBV21-1 with TRBJ2-7; no DNA check was done on the table's D call, TRBD1. TRBV21-1 is recorded as a pseudogene. This CDR3 is 17 amino acids long. In DNA form, the CDR3 reads TGTGCCAGCAGCAAAGTAGAGGGGGGACAGGGGGCCTACGAGCAGTACTTC. Its protein product is CASSKVEGGQGAYEQYF.

This clonotype appeared a few times. This rearrangement joins TRBV4-2 to TRBJ1-4; no reliable D call. V was pared by 1 base and J by 6 bases, with 9 bases between. The germline V gene encodes CDR1 LGHNA and CDR2 YNFKEQ. The CDR3 runs 14 residues. The CDR3 sequence is CASSQAGDDEKLFF. CDR3 DNA: TGTGCCAGCAGCCAAGCCGGGGATGATGAAAAACTGTTTTTT.